This section outlines one T cell receptor (beta chain) sequence together with its context. The authors' processing: Estimates of nucleated cell counts were drawn from the amplification of reference gene primers. Sequencing was performed with immunoSEQ multiplex PCR; in TCRdb, only in-frame clones are kept and a portion is missing. V, J and clone size derive from that table, while D and trimming were established from the DNA sequence. The repertoire holds 260,000 or so clones, with 87% as singletons. Across 24 US areas, participants ranged in age from roughly 18 to 95 years. Participant-reported clinical history was the basis for cohort assignment. The CDR3 spans 13 residues. V lost 6 bases, J lost 1 base, and 2 bases stayed unmatched. CDR1 is LNHDA and CDR2 is SQIVND in the germline V gene (reference sequence). This sample was included in a study of blood T cell repertoires in COVID-19. Background on the study: Whether acute or convalescent, the COVID-19 samples came from the United States, Italy and Spain.

The receptor comes from a woman aged 25 to 39 with acute COVID-19. The chain is built from TRBV19 and TRBJ1-1; TRBD1 matches 7 bases. The sample was PBMCs or T cells enriched from blood (not recorded which). The CDR3 sequence: CASRRDRNTEAFF. The CDR3 DNA reads as TGTGCCAGTAGGCGGGACAGGAACACTGAAGCTTTCTTT.